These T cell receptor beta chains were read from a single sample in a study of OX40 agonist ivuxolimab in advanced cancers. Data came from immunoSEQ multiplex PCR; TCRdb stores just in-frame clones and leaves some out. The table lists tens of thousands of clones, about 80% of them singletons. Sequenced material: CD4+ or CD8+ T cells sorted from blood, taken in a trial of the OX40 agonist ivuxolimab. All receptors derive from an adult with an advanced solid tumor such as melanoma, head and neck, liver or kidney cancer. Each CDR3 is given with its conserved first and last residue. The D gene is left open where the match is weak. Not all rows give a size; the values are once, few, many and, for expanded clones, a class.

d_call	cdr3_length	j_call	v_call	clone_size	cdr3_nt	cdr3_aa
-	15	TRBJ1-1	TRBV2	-	TGTGCCAGCAGTGCCCTAGCGGGGGACGGGACTGAAGCTTTCTTT	CASSALAGDGTEAFF
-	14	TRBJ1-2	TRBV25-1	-	TGTGCCAGCAGTGAATTCTCAGCGAGCTATGGCTACACCTTC	CASSEFSASYGYTF
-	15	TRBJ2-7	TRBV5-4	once	TGTGCCAGCAGCTTGGACCCTGGTAGCTCCTACGAGCAGTACTTC	CASSLDPGSSYEQYF
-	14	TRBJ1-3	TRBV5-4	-	TGTGCCAGCAGCTTGCCGGGCTCAGGAAACACCATATATTTT	CASSLPGSGNTIYF
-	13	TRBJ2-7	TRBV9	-	TGTGCCAGCAGCGTCGGCGTTTTGGGGGAGCAGTACTTC	CASSVGVLGEQYF
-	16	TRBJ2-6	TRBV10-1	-	TGCGCCAGCAGTGAAGGTCATCCCGCTGGGGCCAACGTCCTGACTTTC	CASSEGHPAGANVLTF
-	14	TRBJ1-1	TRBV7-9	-	TGTGCCAGCAGCCCCGGACAGACTAACACTGAAGCTTTCTTT	CASSPGQTNTEAFF
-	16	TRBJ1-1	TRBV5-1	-	TGCGCCAGCAGCTTGACGGGAATCCGCGTGAACACTGAAGCTTTCTTT	CASSLTGIRVNTEAFF
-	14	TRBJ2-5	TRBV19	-	TGTGCCAGTAGTATAAGCAGGGCTGCCGAGACCCAGTACTTC	CASSISRAAETQYF
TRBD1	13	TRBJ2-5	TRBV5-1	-	TGCGCCAGCAGCGCACAGGGGAAAGAGACCCAGTACTTC	CASSAQGKETQYF
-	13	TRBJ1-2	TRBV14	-	TGTGCCAGCAGCCAATGGGGAATTCATGGCTACACCTTC	CASSQWGIHGYTF
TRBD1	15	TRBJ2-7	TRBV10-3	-	TGTGCCATCAGTGAGTCGGGGACAGCCACCTACGAGCAGTACTTC	CAISESGTATYEQYF
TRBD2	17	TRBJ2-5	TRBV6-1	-	TGTGCCAGCAGTGAACTGAGGACTAGCGGTTTCCAAGAGACCCAGTACTTC	CASSELRTSGFQETQYF
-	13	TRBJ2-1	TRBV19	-	TGTGCCAGTAGTATTCATTCTGGGAATGAGCAGTTCTTC	CASSIHSGNEQFF
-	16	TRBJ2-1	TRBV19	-	TGTGCCAGTAGTTTGAGTCGGGGGCGGACCTACAATGAGCAGTTCTTC	CASSLSRGRTYNEQFF
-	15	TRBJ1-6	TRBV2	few	TGTGCCAGCCGAATGTGGACAGAAGTCAATTCACCCCTCCACTTT	CASRMWTEVNSPLHF
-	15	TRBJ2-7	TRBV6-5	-	TGTGCCAGCACCCACAGCTCGGGGGGCAGGGTCGAGCAGTACTTC	CASTHSSGGRVEQYF
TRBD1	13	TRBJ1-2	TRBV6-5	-	TGTGCCAGCAGACCGGGACAGGAATATGGCTACACCTTC	CASRPGQEYGYTF
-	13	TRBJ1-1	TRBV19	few	TGTGCCAGTACAATCACCCGAAACACTGAAGCTTTCTTT	CASTITRNTEAFF
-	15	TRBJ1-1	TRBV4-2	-	TGTGCCAGCAGCCAAGATCAGGGTATAAGCACTGAAGCTTTCTTT	CASSQDQGISTEAFF
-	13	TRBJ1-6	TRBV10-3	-	TGTGCCATCAGTGACGGCCAGGCTTCACCCCTCCACTTT	CAISDGQASPLHF
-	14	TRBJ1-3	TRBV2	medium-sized	TGTGCCAGCAGTGAGGACATCTCTGGAAACACCATATATTTT	CASSEDISGNTIYF
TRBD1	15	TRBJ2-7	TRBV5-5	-	TGTGCCAGCAGCTTGGTTGGACAGGGGCCCTACGAGCAGTACTTC	CASSLVGQGPYEQYF
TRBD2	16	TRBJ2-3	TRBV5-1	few	TGCGCCAGCAGCACAGTAGCGGGGACTGGCACAGATACGCAGTATTTT	CASSTVAGTGTDTQYF
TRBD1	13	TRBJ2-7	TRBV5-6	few	TGTGCCAGCAGCCCCAGGGGGCGCTACGAGCAGTACTTC	CASSPRGRYEQYF
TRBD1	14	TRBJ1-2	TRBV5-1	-	TGCGCCAGCAGCCGGGGGACAGACCATCAGGGCTACACCTTC	CASSRGTDHQGYTF
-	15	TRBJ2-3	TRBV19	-	TGTGCCAGTAGATTAGCGTACTCTAGCACAGATACGCAGTATTTT	CASRLAYSSTDTQYF
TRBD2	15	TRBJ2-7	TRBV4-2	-	TGTGCCAGCAGCCCGGGACTAGCGGGGGAGTACGAGCAGTACTTC	CASSPGLAGEYEQYF
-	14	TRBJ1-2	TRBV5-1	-	TGCGCCAGCAGCTTGGCCACAGAGAACTATGGCTACACCTTC	CASSLATENYGYTF
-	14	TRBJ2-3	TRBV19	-	TGTGCCAGTAGAAATCCAGGGGATGCAGATACGCAGTATTTT	CASRNPGDADTQYF
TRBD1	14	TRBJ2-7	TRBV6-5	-	TGTGCCAGCAGCACTACTCGGGACAGACCCGAGCAGTACTTC	CASSTTRDRPEQYF
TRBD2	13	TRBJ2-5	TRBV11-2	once	TGTGCCACCTCTTGGACTAGCTCGGAGACCCAGTACTTC	CATSWTSSETQYF
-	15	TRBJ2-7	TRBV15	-	TGTGCCACCAGCAGAGGTGTGGGCGGAGCGTCACGGCAGTACTTC	CATSRGVGGASRQYF
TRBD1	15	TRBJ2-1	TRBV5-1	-	TGCGCCAGCAGAGGGGTGGTCACAGGGGGCCACGAGCAGTTCTTC	CASRGVVTGGHEQFF
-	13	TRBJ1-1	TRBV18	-	TGTGCCAGCTCGCAGGGCGGGAACACTGAAGCTTTCTTT	CASSQGGNTEAFF
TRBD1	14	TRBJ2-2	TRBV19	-	TGTGCCAGTAGTACAGGGACAGACACCGGGGAGCTGTTTTTT	CASSTGTDTGELFF
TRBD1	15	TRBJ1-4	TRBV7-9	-	TGTGCCAGCAGCTTAGGAGCAGGGGGCAGTGAAAAACTGTTTTTT	CASSLGAGGSEKLFF
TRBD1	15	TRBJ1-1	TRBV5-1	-	TGCGCCAGCAGCTTGGCGGGACAGGGCGGAACTGAAGCTTTCTTT	CASSLAGQGGTEAFF
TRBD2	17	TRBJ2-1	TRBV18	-	TGTGCCAGCTCCCCCACTCTTTTGGCGGGGGGCCCCAATGAGCAGTTCTTC	CASSPTLLAGGPNEQFF
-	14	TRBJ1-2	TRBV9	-	TGTGCCAGCAGCGTCGGACGGTCGACGTATGGCTACACCTTC	CASSVGRSTYGYTF
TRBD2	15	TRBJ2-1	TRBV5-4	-	TGTGCCAGCAGCTTGGTTGCTAGCGGGTACAATGAGCAGTTCTTC	CASSLVASGYNEQFF
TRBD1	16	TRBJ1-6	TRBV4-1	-	TGCGCCAGCAGCCAACTCGGGACAGCCTATAATTCACCCCTCCACTTT	CASSQLGTAYNSPLHF
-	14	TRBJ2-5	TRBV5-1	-	TGCGCCAGCTCCCGGGGTGTGTACCAAGAGACCCAGTACTTC	CASSRGVYQETQYF
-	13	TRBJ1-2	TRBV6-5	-	TGTGCCAGCAGTTACTCTGGACCCACACCTCCAAACTTC	CASSYSGPTPPNF
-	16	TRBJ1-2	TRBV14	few	TGTGCCAGCAGCCAAGCAGGGGCCCTAGCTAACTATGGCTACACCTTC	CASSQAGALANYGYTF
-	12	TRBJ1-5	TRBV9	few	TGTGCCAGCAGCGTAGGGTTCCAGCCCCAGCATTTT	CASSVGFQPQHF
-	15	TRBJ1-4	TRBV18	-	TGTGCCAGCTCACCGCGTCAGGGACGGAATGAAAAACTGTTTTTT	CASSPRQGRNEKLFF
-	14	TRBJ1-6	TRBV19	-	TGTGCCAGTAGTATCAAGGTCAGCAATTCACCCCTCCACTTT	CASSIKVSNSPLHF
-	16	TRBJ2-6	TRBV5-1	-	TGCGCCAGCAGCTTTGCAGCCCTCTCTGGGGCCAACGTCCTGACTTTC	CASSFAALSGANVLTF
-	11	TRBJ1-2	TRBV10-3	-	TGTGCCATCAGTGATCTACGTGGCTACACCTTC	CAISDLRGYTF
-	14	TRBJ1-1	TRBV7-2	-	TGTGCCAGCAGCTCTCAAACAGGGAACACTGAAGCTTTCTTT	CASSSQTGNTEAFF
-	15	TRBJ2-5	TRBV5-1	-	TGCGCCAGCAGCTTGGCCGGGGCGGAGCAAGAGACCCAGTACTTC	CASSLAGAEQETQYF
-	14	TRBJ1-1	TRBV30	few	TGTGCCTGGAGTTACTCAGACTATCTCACTGAAGCTTTCTTT	CAWSYSDYLTEAFF